What follows are 2 T cell receptor beta chains derived from one specimen sequenced in a study of regulatory T cells in long-lasting Graves disease. Time point specified: newly diagnosed GD, antithyroid drugs for less than 3 months. Following extraction of RNA from PBMCs, that RNA was used to make the TCR library. Combining iRepertoire HTBI primers with Arm-PCR of CDR3 regions, the authors built TCR beta libraries. TCRdb reprocessed the multiplex PCR reads with MiXCR, giving one entry per CDR3 protein. The sample carries hundreds of thousands of distinct CDR3 sequences, 15% to 20% recorded once. The same sample was also studied in work on T cells in Graves' hyperthyroidism and ophthalmopathy.

The sequencing used peripheral blood mononuclear cells (PBMCs), collected at new diagnosis, from a patient treated with antithyroid drugs. These receptors all stem from a woman aged 35-65 years with Graves disease.

Many counts were recorded for this clonotype. V is TRBV7-3 and J is TRBJ1-1; a weak D match, TRBD1 (6 bases). The CDR3 covers 16 residues. V lost 4 bases and J lost 2, with 17 bases in between. Per germline, CDR1 SGHTA and CDR2 FQGTGA. CDR3: CASSYSGADRNTEAFF. The CDR3 DNA reads as TGTGCCAGCAGCTACTCAGGTGCGGACAGAAACACTGAAGCTTTCTTT.

This clonotype was detected ten times or more. The chain is built from TRBV20-1 and TRBJ1-5; D is ambiguous. The V and J ends lost 8 bases and 4 bases respectively, with 9 bases between them. The CDR3 spans 11 residues. Germline assignment: CDR1 DFQATT and CDR2 SNEGSKA (reference sequence). The CDR3 DNA follows: TGCAGTAGCGGTGAGAATCAGCCCCAGCATTTT. Protein product: CSSGENQPQHF.